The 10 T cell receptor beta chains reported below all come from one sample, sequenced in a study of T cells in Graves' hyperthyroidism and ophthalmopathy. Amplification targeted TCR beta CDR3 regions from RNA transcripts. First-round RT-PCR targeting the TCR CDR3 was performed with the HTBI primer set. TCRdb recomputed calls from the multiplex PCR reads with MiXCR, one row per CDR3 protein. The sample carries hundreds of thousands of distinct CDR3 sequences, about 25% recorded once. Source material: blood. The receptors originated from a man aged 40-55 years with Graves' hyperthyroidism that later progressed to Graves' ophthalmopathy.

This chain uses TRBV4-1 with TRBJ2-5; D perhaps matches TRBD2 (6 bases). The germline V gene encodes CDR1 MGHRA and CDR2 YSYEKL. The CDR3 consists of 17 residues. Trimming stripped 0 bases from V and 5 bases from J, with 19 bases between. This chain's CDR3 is CASSQDLEEGGRETQYF. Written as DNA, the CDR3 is TGCGCCAGCAGCCAAGATCTCGAGGAGGGTGGGAGGGAGACCCAGTACTTC.

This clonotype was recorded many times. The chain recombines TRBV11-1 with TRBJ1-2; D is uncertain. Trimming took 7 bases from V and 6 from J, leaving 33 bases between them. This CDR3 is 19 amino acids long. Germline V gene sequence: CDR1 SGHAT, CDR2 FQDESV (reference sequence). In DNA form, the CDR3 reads TGTGCCAGCACCCTCGCTCCCAGAGGGCCCCCCGTATCTATTGATGGCTACACCTTC. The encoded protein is CASTLAPRGPPVSIDGYTF. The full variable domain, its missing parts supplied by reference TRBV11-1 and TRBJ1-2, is EAEVAQSPRYKITEKSQAVAFWCDPISGHATLYWYRQILGQGPELLVQFQDESVVDDSQLPKDRFSAERLKGVDSTLKIQPAELGDSAMYLCASTLAPRGPPVSIDGYTFGSGTRLTVV.

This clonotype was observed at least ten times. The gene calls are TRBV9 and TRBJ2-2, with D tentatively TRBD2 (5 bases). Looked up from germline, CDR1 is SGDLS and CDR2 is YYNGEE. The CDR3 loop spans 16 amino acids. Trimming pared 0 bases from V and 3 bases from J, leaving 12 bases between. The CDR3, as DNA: TGTGCCAGCAGCGTAGCTCTCCTGCGGGACACCGGGGAGCTGTTTTTT. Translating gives CASSVALLRDTGELFF.

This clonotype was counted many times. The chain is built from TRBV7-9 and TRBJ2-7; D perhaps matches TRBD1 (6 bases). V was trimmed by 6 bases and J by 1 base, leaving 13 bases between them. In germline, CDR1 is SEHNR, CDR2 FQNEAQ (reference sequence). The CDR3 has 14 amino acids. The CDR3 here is CASSSGTKSYEQYF. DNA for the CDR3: TGTGCCAGCAGTTCCGGGACAAAATCCTACGAGCAGTACTTC.

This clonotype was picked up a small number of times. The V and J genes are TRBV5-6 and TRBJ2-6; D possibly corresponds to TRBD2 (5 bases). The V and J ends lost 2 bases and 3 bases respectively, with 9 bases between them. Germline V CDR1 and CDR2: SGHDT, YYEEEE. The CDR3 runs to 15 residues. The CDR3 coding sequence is TGTGCCAGCAGCTTAGGCGAGGGTGGGGCCAACGTCCTGACTTTC. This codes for CASSLGEGGANVLTF.

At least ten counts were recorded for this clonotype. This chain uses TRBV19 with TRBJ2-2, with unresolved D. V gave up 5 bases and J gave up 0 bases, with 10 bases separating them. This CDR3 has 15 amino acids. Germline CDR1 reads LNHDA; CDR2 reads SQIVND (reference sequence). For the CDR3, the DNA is TGTGCCAGTAGTGGGGTAGAGGCGAACACCGGGGAGCTGTTTTTT. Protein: CASSGVEANTGELFF.

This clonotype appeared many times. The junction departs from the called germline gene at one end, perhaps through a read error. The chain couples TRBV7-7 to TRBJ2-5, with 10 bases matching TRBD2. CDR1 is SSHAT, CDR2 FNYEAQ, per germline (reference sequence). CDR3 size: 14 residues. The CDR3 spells CASSSTSGTETQYF. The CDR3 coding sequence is TGTGCTAGCAGCTCAACTAGCGGGACGGAGACCCAGTACTTC.

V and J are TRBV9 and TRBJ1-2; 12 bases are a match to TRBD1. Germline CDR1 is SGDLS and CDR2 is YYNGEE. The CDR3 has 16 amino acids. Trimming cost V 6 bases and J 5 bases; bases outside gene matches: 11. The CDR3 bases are TGTGCCAGCAACGTCGGGACAGGGGGCTTTGAGTATGGCTACACCTTC. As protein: CASNVGTGGFEYGYTF. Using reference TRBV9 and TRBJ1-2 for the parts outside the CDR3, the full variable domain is DSGVTQTPKHLITATGQRVTLRCSPRSGDLSVYWYQQSLDQGLQFLIQYYNGEERAKGNILERFSAQQFPDLHSELNLSSLELGDSALYFCASNVGTGGFEYGYTFGSGTRLTVV.

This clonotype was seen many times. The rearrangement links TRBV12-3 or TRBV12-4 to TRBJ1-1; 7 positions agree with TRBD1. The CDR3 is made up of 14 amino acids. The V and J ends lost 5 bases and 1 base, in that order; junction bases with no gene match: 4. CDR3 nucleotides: TGTGCCAGCAGTCCGTGGGACAGGAACACTGAAGCTTTCTTT. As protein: CASSPWDRNTEAFF.

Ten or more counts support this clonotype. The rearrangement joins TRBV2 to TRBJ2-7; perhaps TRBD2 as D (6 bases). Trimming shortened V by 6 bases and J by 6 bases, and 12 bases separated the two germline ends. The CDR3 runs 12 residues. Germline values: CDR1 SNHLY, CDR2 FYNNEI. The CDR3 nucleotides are TGTGCCAGCAGGGAGGGTTCTGTCGAGCAGTACTTC. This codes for CASREGSVEQYF.